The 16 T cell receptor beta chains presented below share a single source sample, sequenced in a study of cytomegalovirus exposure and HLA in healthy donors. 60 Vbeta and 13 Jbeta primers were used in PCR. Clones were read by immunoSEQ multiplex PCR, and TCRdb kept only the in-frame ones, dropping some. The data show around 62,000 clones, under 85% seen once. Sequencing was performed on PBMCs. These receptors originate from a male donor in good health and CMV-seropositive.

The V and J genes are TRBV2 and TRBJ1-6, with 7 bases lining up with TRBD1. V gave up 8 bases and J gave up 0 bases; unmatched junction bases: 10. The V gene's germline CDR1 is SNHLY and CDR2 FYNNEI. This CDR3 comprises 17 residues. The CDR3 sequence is CASVRGQTSSYNSPLHF. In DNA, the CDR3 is TGTGCCAGCGTCAGGGGACAGACTAGCTCCTATAATTCACCCCTCCACTTT.

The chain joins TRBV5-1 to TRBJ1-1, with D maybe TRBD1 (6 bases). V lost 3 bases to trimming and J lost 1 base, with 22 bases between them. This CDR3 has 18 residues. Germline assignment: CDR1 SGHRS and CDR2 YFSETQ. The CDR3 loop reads CASSSVRGASGKNTEAFF. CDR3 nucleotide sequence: TGCGCCAGCAGCTCTGTCAGGGGAGCGTCAGGTAAGAACACTGAAGCTTTCTTT. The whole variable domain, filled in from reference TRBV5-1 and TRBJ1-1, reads KAGVTQTPRYLIKTRGQQVTLSCSPISGHRSVSWYQQTPGQGLQFLFEYFSETQRNKGNFPGRFSGRQFSNSRSEMNVSTLELGDSALYLCASSSVRGASGKNTEAFFGQGTRLTVV.

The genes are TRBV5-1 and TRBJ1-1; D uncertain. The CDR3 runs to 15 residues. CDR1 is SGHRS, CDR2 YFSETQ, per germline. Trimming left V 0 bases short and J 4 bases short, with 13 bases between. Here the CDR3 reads CASSLDGNRGTEAFF. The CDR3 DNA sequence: TGCGCCAGCAGCTTGGATGGTAACCGGGGCACTGAAGCTTTCTTT.

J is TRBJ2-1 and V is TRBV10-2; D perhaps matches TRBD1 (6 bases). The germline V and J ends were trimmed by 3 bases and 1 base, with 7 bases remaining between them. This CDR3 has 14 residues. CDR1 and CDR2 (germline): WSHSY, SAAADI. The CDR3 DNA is TGCGCCAGCAGTGAACAGGGATCCTACAATGAGCAGTTCTTC. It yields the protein CASSEQGSYNEQFF.

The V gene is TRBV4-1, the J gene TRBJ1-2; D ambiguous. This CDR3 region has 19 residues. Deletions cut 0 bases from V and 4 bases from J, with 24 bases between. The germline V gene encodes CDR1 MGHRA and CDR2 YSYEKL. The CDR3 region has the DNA TGCGCCAGCAGCCAAGATGGAAGGTCGAGGGCACTATTTCGCTATGGCTACACCTTC. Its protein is CASSQDGRSRALFRYGYTF.

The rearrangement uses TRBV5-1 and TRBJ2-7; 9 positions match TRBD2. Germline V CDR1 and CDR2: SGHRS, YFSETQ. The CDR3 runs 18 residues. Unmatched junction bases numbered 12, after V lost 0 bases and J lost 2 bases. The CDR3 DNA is TGCGCCAGCAGCTTGGGAGGTCTTGCGGCTAGCGGGACCTACGAGCAGTACTTC. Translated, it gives CASSLGGLAASGTYEQYF.

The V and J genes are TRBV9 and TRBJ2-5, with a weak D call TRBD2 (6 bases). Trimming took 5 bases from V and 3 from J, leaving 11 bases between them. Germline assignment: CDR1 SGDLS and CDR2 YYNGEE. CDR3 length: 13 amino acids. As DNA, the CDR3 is TGTGCCAGCAGTGGGGGACTTAAAGAGACCCAGTACTTC. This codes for CASSGGLKETQYF.

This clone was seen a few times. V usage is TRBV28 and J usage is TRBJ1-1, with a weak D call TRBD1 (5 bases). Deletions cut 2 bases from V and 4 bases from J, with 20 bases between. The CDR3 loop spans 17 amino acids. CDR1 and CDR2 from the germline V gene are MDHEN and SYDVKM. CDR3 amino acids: CASSLGGDFLWGTEAFF. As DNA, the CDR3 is TGTGCCAGCAGTTTAGGAGGGGACTTCCTCTGGGGCACTGAAGCTTTCTTT.

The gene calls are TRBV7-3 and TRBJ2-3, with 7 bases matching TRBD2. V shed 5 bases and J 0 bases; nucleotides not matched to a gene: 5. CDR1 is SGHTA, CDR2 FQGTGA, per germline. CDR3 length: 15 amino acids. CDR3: CASSLRGGSTDTQYF. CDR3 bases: TGTGCCAGCAGCCTTCGCGGGGGTAGCACAGATACGCAGTATTTT.

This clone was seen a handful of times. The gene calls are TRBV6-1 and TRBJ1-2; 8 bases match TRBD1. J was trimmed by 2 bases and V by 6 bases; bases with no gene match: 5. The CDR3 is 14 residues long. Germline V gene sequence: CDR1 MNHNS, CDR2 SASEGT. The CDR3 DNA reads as TGTGCCAGCAGATCTGGACAGGGCAACTATGGCTACACCTTC. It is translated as CASRSGQGNYGYTF.

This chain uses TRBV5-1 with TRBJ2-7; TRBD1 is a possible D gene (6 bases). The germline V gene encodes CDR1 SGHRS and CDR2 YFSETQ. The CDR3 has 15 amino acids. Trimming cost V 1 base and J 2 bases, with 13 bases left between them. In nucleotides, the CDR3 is TGCGCCAGCAGCTTGAGGTCAGGGGTGCCCTACGAGCAGTACTTC. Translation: CASSLRSGVPYEQYF. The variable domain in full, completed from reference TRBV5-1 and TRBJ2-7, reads KAGVTQTPRYLIKTRGQQVTLSCSPISGHRSVSWYQQTPGQGLQFLFEYFSETQRNKGNFPGRFSGRQFSNSRSEMNVSTLELGDSALYLCASSLRSGVPYEQYFGPGTRLTVT.

CDR3 sequence: CASSPQGQGPIGYTF. CDR3 DNA: TGTGCCAGCTCACCACAAGGACAAGGCCCCATTGGCTACACCTTC. The chain joins TRBV18 to TRBJ1-2, with a tentative D call TRBD1 (5 bases). Trimming stripped 1 base from V and 7 bases from J, with 16 bases between. Germline V gene lookup returns CDR1 KGHSH and CDR2 LQKENI. The length of the CDR3 is 15 residues.

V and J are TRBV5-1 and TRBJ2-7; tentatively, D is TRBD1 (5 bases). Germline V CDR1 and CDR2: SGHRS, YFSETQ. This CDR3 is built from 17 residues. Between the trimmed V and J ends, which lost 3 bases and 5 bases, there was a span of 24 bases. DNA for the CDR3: TGCGCCAGCAGCTCTAAGACAGCCCGTATGTCGTCCAACGAGCAGTACTTC. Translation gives CASSSKTARMSSNEQYF.

The CDR3 region is CASSPHEAGGIEQFF. CDR3 in DNA: TGTGCCAGCAGCCCCCACGAGGCGGGGGGTATTGAGCAGTTCTTC. V gene TRBV7-2 combines with J gene TRBJ2-1; TRBD2 agrees at 8 bases. The CDR3 is 15 amino acids. From germline, CDR1 is SGHTA and CDR2 FQGNSA. With 5 bases clipped from V and 9 bases from J, the junction kept 12 bases outside the gene matches.

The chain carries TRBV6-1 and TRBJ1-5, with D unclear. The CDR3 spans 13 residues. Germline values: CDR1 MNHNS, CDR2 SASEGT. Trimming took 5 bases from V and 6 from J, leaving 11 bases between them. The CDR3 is CASSREVGQPQHF. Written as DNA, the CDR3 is TGTGCCAGCAGTCGGGAGGTCGGTCAGCCCCAGCATTTT.

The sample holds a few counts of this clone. CDR3 nucleotide sequence: TGTGCCAGCAGTGAAGGCGGCGTCCATGAGCAGTTCTTC. Translation: CASSEGGVHEQFF. V usage is TRBV25-1 and J usage is TRBJ2-1; D uncertain. This CDR3 has 13 amino acids. The germline gives CDR1 MGHDK, CDR2 SYGVNS. V was trimmed by 2 bases and J by 8 bases, leaving 10 bases between them.